The 10 T cell receptor beta chains reported below all come from one sample, sequenced in a study of metastatic and nonmetastatic thyroid tumors. TCRdb reanalyzed the PCR reads with MiXCR. This repertoire shows over 20,000 clones, about 24% found once; its top ten account for 10% to 15%. Among the patients, none had received any treatment before thyroid surgery. What was sequenced was tumor tissue. The receptors originated from a male donor with papillary thyroid cancer or a benign thyroid nodule (not recorded which). Some clones in this sample may be carry-over from other donors' samples.

The chain carries TRBV20-1 and TRBJ2-1; tentative D call: TRBD2 (5 bases). Trimming cost V 5 bases and J 11 bases, with 16 bases left between them. The CDR3 consists of 12 residues. Germline V gene data show CDR1 as DFQATT and CDR2 as SNEGSKA (reference sequence). The CDR3 nucleotides are TGCAGTGCTCCGAGGGATAGCGATAAGCAGTTCTTC. Protein sequence: CSAPRDSDKQFF.

This sequence joins TRBV7-3 and TRBJ2-1, with 13 bases that match TRBD2. The length of the CDR3 is 21 residues. Per germline, CDR1 SGHTA and CDR2 FQGTGA. Trimming cost V 0 bases and J 0 bases; bases outside gene matches: 11. The CDR3 DNA sequence: TGTGCCAGCAGCTTAACAAGCGGACTAGCGGGAGCAATATACTCCTACAATGAGCAGTTCTTC. Amino acids: CASSLTSGLAGAIYSYNEQFF. The full variable domain, completed using reference TRBV7-3 and TRBJ2-1, is GAGVSQTPSNKVTEKGKYVELRCDPISGHTALYWYRQSLGQGPEFLIYFQGTGAADDSGLPNDRFFAVRPEGSVSTLKIQRTERGDSAVYLCASSLTSGLAGAIYSYNEQFFGPGTRLTVL.

This clone was counted many times. The chain uses TRBV5-1 and TRBJ2-3; 11 nucleotides line up with TRBD2. CDR3 length equals 16 residues. The trim removed 4 bases at V and 5 bases at J, leaving 9 bases unmatched. Looked up from germline, CDR1 is SGHRS and CDR2 is YFSETQ. This CDR3 is CASSPLPGLAVDTQYF. CDR3 coding DNA: TGCGCCAGCAGCCCACTACCGGGACTAGCGGTAGATACGCAGTATTTT.

J is TRBJ2-3 and V is TRBV5-1; TRBD1 aligns across 9 bases. The CDR3 sequence is 16 residues long. Germline V gene lookup returns CDR1 SGHRS and CDR2 YFSETQ. V trimming: 0 bases; J trimming: 1 base; junction bases outside the gene matches: 3. CDR3 DNA: TGCGCCAGCAGCTTGGAACAGGGGGCGCGCACAGATACGCAGTATTTT. It yields the protein CASSLEQGARTDTQYF.

This clone was counted ten times or more. The chain employs TRBV30 and TRBJ2-1; D not resolved. Germline lookup yields CDR1 GTSNPN and CDR2 SVGIG (reference sequence). The CDR3 length is 14 residues. V lost 6 bases and J 4 bases, leaving 16 bases between the germline ends. CDR3 region: CACSTSRLYNEQFF. Here the CDR3 DNA reads TGTGCCTGTTCGACAAGCCGACTTTACAATGAGCAGTTCTTC. The variable domain in full, with the rest retrieved from reference TRBV30 and TRBJ2-1, is SQTIHQWPATLVQPVGSPLSLECTVEGTSNPNLYWYRQAAGRGLQLLFYSVGIGQISSEVPQNLSASRPQDRQFILSSKKLLLSDSGFYLCACSTSRLYNEQFFGPGTRLTVL.

Sample share makes this clone medium-sized. The chain carries TRBV20-1 and TRBJ2-7; D is uncertain. CDR1 and CDR2 from the germline V gene are DFQATT and SNEGSKA (reference sequence). Trimming stripped 2 bases from V and 4 bases from J, with 9 bases between. The CDR3 loop spans 12 amino acids. CDR3 DNA: TGCAGTGCTAGATTCTGGGGATACGAGCAGTACTTC. This sequence encodes CSARFWGYEQYF.

The table lists this clone with many counts. The chain has TRBV7-9 and TRBJ1-1; D not resolved. The CDR3 extends over 15 amino acids. Between the trimmed V and J ends, which lost 5 bases and 4 bases, there was a span of 17 bases. CDR1 and CDR2 (germline): SEHNR, FQNEAQ (reference sequence). CDR3 in DNA: TGTGCCAGCAGCCACTTTGGACCCCAACGCACTGAAGCTTTCTTT. Its protein product is CASSHFGPQRTEAFF.

The chain joins TRBV11-2 to TRBJ1-2; the D is unclear. The CDR3 is 13 residues long. The V end was cut by 1 base, the J end by 5 bases, with 8 bases between. Germline values: CDR1 SGHAT, CDR2 FQNNGV. The CDR3 loop reads CASSLGEVYGYTF. The CDR3 bases are TGTGCCAGCAGCTTAGGAGAGGTTTATGGCTACACCTTC.

This clone was seen many times. The chain couples TRBV5-4 to TRBJ1-2; D not resolved. This CDR3 spans 11 amino acids. CDR1 is SGHNT, CDR2 YYREEE, per germline (reference sequence). V was cut by 10 bases and J by 1 base, with 8 bases left in between. The DNA of the CDR3 is TGTGCCGAGGGCAATAACTATGGCTACACCTTC. Its translation: CAEGNNYGYTF.

Note on this clone: A much larger clone is a single base away; this may be a read error. The V call is TRBV10-2, the J call TRBJ2-5; tentatively, D is TRBD2 (7 bases). Germline V gene sequence: CDR1 WSHSY, CDR2 SAAADI. The ends were cut back, 4 bases at V and 5 bases at J, with 14 bases in the middle. The CDR3 is 14 residues long. The CDR3 region has the DNA TGCGCCAGCAGTGTTACGGGGGGCGGGGAGACCCAGTACTTC. This sequence encodes CASSVTGGGETQYF.